This T cell receptor beta chain was identified during a study of neurological immune-mediated disorders. About the study: Multiple sclerosis patients numbered approximately 35, of whom about 31 were relapsing-remitting and 3 secondary progressive.

CDR3 size: 15 residues. The V end was cut by 3 bases, the J end by 3 bases, with 14 bases between. TCRdb ran MiXCR on the 5' RACE reads and lists one entry per CDR3 protein. Of about 54,000 distinct CDR3 sequences in the sample, more than 3% were seen once. This clonotype was detected ten times or more. Its cognate antigen is unknown. Whole-study results and caveats: Because no CDR3 amino acid sequences were shared across subjects by expanded clones, private repertoires were suggested in all groups. While HTLV-1-associated myelopathy showed the greatest TCR clonal expansion, multiple sclerosis showed the least, falling below healthy controls. One cluster of related CDR3 sequences contained, by phylogenetic grouping, the repertoires of 18 of 34 multiple sclerosis patients and formed a possible signature.

The chain is built from TRBV12-3 or TRBV12-4 and TRBJ1-2, with D perhaps TRBD1 (6 bases). Sequences were obtained from CD4+ T cells from blood. This TCR was sampled from a woman between 40 and 55 years old with multiple sclerosis. The CDR3 DNA reads as TGTGCCAGCAGTTTTCGGGTGACAGGAGACTATGGCTACACCTTC. This translates into CASSFRVTGDYGYTF.